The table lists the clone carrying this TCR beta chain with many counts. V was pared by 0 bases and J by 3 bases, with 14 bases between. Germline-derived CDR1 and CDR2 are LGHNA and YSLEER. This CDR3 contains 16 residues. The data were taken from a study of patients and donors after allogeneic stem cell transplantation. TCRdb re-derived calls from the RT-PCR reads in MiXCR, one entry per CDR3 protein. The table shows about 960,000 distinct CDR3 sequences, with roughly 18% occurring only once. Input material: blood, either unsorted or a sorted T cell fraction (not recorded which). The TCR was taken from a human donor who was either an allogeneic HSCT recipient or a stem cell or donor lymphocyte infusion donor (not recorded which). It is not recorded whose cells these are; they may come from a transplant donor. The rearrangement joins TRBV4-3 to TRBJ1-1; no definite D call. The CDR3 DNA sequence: TGCGCCAGCAGCCAAGAATCTAAGGGATGGGACACTGAAGCTTTCTTT. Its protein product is CASSQESKGWDTEAFF.